These T cell receptor beta chains were read from a single sample in a study of T cell repertoires in cytomegalovirus infection. In TCRdb, the reads were re-called with MiXCR into one record per CDR3 protein. This sample has approximately 280,000 distinct CDR3 sequences, with roughly 21% found just once. Their specific antigens are unknown. The sequences come from cultured PBMCs, collected from culture after CMV antigen stimulation. The receptors shown here come from a human donor in good health (CMV status not recorded). Some clones in this sample may be carry-over from other donors' samples. Both conserved end residues are part of each CDR3. D genes are given only for firm matches. The size field is filled for only some rows; it gives once, few, many or a size class.

>.|TRBJ2-3|TRBD2|TRBV24-1|17
CATSDLGNSTSPDTQYF
TGTGCCACCAGTGACTTGGGGAACTCGACTAGCCCAGATACGCAGTATTTT
>.|TRBJ2-4|.|TRBV6-1|13
CASTLGAKNIQYF
TGTGCCAGCACCCTTGGGGCCAAAAACATTCAGTACTTC
>once|TRBJ2-4|.|TRBV6-6|15
CASSYLQVSKNIQYF
TGTGCCAGCAGCTATCTACAGGTTTCCAAAAACATTCAGTACTTC
>.|TRBJ1-2|.|TRBV5-6|12
CASFQDNYGYTF
TGTGCCAGCTTTCAGGACAACTATGGCTACACCTTC
>.|TRBJ2-7|TRBD1|TRBV9|14
CASSVTGDSYEQYF
TGTGCCAGCAGCGTGACAGGGGACTCCTACGAGCAGTACTTC
>few|TRBJ2-7|TRBD1|TRBV19|13
CASSLRDRVRQYF
TGTGCCAGTAGTCTAAGGGACAGGGTACGGCAGTACTTC
>.|TRBJ1-2|.|TRBV3-1|14
CASSQDVGFYGYTF
TGTGCCAGCAGCCAAGATGTCGGGTTCTATGGCTACACCTTC
>many|TRBJ2-2|TRBD2|TRBV7-9|15
CASSQTSGVSGELFF
TGTGCCAGCAGCCAGACTAGCGGGGTTTCCGGGGAGCTGTTTTTT
>.|TRBJ2-7|.|TRBV27|15
CASSLSVGGTYEQYF
TGTGCCAGCAGTTTATCGGTGGGAGGCACCTACGAGCAGTACTTC
>.|TRBJ2-2|.|TRBV10-2|14
CASIWGSRTGELFF
TGCGCCAGCATTTGGGGGAGTAGGACCGGGGAGCTGTTTTTT
>many|TRBJ2-5|.|TRBV11-3|11
CASSTQETQYF
TGTGCCAGCAGCACTCAAGAGACCCAGTACTTC
>many|TRBJ2-1|.|TRBV7-8|15
CASSATGTRYNEQFF
TGTGCCAGCAGCGCCACCGGGACCAGATACAATGAGCAGTTCTTC
>.|TRBJ2-4|.|TRBV28|14
CATRQRLRGNIQYF
TGTGCCACCAGACAGCGGTTGAGGGGAAACATTCAGTACTTC
>many|TRBJ1-1|.|TRBV7-2|14
CASSLVTGRGEAFF
TGTGCCAGCAGCTTAGTGACGGGGCGAGGTGAAGCTTTCTTT
>.|TRBJ2-1|.|TRBV6-2/TRBV6-3|17
CASSYTATGAIYNEQFF
TGTGCCAGCAGTTACACCGCGACGGGGGCCATCTACAATGAGCAGTTCTTC
>many|TRBJ1-1|.|TRBV11-2|15
CASSSLNPMNTEAFF
TGTGCCAGCAGCTCCCTAAATCCCATGAACACTGAAGCTTTCTTT
>many|TRBJ1-2|.|TRBV7-8|16
CASSLGGGSNNYGYTF
TGTGCCAGCAGCTTAGGGGGAGGAAGCAACAACTATGGCTACACCTTC